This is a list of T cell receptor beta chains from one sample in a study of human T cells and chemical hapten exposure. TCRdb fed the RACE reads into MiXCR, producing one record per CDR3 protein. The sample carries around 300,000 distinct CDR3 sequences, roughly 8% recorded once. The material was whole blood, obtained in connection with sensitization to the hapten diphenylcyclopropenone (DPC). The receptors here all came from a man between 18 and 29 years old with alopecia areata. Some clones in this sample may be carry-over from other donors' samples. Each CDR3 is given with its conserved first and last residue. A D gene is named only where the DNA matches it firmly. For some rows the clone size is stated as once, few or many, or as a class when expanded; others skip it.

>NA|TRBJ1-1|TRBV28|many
TGTGCCAGCAGACTTATAGACACTGAAGCTTTCTTT
CASRLIDTEAFF
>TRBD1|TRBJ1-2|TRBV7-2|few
TGTGCCAGCAGCTTTAAGGGGGCGTACAACTATGGCTACACCTTC
CASSFKGAYNYGYTF
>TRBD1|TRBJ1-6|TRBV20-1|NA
TGCAGTGCTAGAGCCCCCGGGACAGGGTTATCACCCCTCCACTTT
CSARAPGTGLSPLHF
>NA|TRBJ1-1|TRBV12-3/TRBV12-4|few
TGTGCCAGCACCTGCTCAGTTGAAGCTTTCTTT
CASTCSVEAFF
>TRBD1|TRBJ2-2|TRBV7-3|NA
TGTGCCAGCAGCTTATGGGCGACAGGGCGCACCGGGGAGCTGTTTTTT
CASSLWATGRTGELFF
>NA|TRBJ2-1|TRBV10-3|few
TGTGCCATGGGGCAAGGGGTGTACAATGAGCAGTTCTTC
CAMGQGVYNEQFF
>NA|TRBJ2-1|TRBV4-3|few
TGCGCCAGCAGCCAAGAAAGGACAGCCTACAATGAGCAGTTCTTC
CASSQERTAYNEQFF
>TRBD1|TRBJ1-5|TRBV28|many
TGTGCCAGCAGTTTTGACCGACAGGGGCATCGCAATCAGCCCCAGCATTTT
CASSFDRQGHRNQPQHF
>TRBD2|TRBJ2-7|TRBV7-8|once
TGTGCCGGCAGCTTAGGGTTGGGCGGGAGCTCCTACGAGCAGTACTTC
CAGSLGLGGSSYEQYF
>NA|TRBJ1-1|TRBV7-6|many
TGTGCCAGCAGCTACAGGGTGGGCACTGAAGCTTTCTTT
CASSYRVGTEAFF
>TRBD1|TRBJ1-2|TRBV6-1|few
TGTGCCGGCCAGACAGGGTCCTATGGCTACACCTTC
CAGQTGSYGYTF
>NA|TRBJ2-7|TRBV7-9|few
TGTGCCAGCAGCTTGGGTGAGACCTACGAGCAGTACTTC
CASSLGETYEQYF
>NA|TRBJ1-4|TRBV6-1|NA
TGTGCCAGTTACACCGGACGGCTTAATGAAAAACTGTTTTTT
CASYTGRLNEKLFF
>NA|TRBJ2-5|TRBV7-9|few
TGTGCCATCTCAGCATGGACGAAAGAGACCCAGTACTTC
CAISAWTKETQYF
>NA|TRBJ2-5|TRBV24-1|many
TGTGCCACCAGTGATCCCCGGTGGGAGACCCAGTACTTC
CATSDPRWETQYF
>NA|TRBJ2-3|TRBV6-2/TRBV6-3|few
TGTGCCAGCTTACGGATCTACGGGTCGCGCACAGATACGCAGTATTTT
CASLRIYGSRTDTQYF
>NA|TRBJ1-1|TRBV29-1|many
TGCAGCGCAGGGGCTACGAACACTGAAGCTTTCTTT
CSAGATNTEAFF
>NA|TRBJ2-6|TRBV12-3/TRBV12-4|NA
TGTGCCAGCACCCTGACCGGGACTCCACTCCTGACTTTC
CASTLTGTPLLTF
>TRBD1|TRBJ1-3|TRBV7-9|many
TGTGCCAGCAGCGTAGACAGGGGGCGTGGAAACACCATATATTTT
CASSVDRGRGNTIYF
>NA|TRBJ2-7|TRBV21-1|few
TGTGCCAGCAGCAATGCGAAGCATCTTAACGATCAGGGTTGCGAGCAGTACTTC
CASSNAKHLNDQGCEQYF
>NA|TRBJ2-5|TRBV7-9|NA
TGTGCCAGCAGCTTAGCAGGGACTTTAGAGACCCAGTACTTC
CASSLAGTLETQYF
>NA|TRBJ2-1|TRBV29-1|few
TGCAGCGTTGTAGAAGGGGCGCCGAGCTCCTACAATGAGCAGTTCTTC
CSVVEGAPSSYNEQFF
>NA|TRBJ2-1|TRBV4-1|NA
TGCGCCAGCAGCCGTGGCTACTACAATGAGCAGTTCTTC
CASSRGYYNEQFF
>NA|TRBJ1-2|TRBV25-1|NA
TGTGCCAGCAGTGAGGAGACATATAACTATGGCTACACCTTC
CASSEETYNYGYTF
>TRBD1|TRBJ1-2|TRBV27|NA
TGTGCCAGCAGTTTATCCGGGACAGGGAGGGTCTATGGCTACACCTTC
CASSLSGTGRVYGYTF
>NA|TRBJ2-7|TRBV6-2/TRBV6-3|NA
TGTGCCAGCAGTTACGCCGGGGCCTTCGAGCAGTACTTC
CASSYAGAFEQYF
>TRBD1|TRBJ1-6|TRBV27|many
TGTGCCAGCAGTCTAAGGGACAGGGGTGGTTCACCCCTCCACTTT
CASSLRDRGGSPLHF
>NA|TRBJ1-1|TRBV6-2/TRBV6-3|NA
TGTGCCAGCAGTTACGTTGGAGGTACCACTGAAGCTTTCTTT
CASSYVGGTTEAFF
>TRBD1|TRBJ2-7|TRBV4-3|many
TGCGCCAGCAGCCAACCCGAGACAGGGAGCTCCTACGAGCAGTACTTC
CASSQPETGSSYEQYF
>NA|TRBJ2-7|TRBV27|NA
TGTGCCAGCAGCCCCCCGCCCGCAGGGCTCTACGAGCAGTACTTC
CASSPPPAGLYEQYF
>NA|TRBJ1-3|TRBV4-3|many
TGCGCCAGCAGCCAAGTGGTCGGGGAGGCTGGAAACACCATATATTTT
CASSQVVGEAGNTIYF
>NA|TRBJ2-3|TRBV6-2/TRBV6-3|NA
TGTGCCAGCAGCCAACCGGGACTGGTACGGACGCAGTATTTT
CASSQPGLVRTQYF
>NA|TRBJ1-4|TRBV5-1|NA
TGCGCCAGCAGCCCCGGGGGGGGGCGAGAAAAACTGTTTTTT
CASSPGGGREKLFF
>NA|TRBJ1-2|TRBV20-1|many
TGCAGTGCTAGAGACACCTTCTATGGCTACACCTTC
CSARDTFYGYTF
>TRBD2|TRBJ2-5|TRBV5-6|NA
TGTGCCAGCAGCTTGATGAGACTAGCGAACAGTCAAGAGACCCAGTACTTC
CASSLMRLANSQETQYF
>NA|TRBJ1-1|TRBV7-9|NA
TGTGCCAGCAGCCGTGCGCTCGGGACTTCCCGAACTGAAGCTTTCTTT
CASSRALGTSRTEAFF
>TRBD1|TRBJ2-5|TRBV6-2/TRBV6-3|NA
TGTGCCAGCAGTTACTCGACCCAGGGGGCGCCAAGAATCCAAGAGACCCAGTACTTC
CASSYSTQGAPRIQETQYF
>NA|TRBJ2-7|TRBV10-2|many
TGCGCCAGCACTACCGCGCTCGCCGGCACCTACGAGCAGTACTTC
CASTTALAGTYEQYF
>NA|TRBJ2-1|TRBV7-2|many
TGTGCCAGCAGCTTAACTCTGCTGAGTTCCTACTACAATGAGCAGTTCTTC
CASSLTLLSSYYNEQFF
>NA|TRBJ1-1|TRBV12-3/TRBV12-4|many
TGTGCCAGCAGTTACAGAACTGGTGAAGCTTTCTTT
CASSYRTGEAFF
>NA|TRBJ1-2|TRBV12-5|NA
TGTGCTAGTGGTGTGGGCCTCGACACGCAAGCTAACTATGGCTACACCTTC
CASGVGLDTQANYGYTF